One sample yielded the 9 T cell receptor beta chains listed below, sequenced in a study of blood T cell repertoires in COVID-19. Here immunoSEQ multiplex PCR was the method, and the copy in TCRdb shows in-frame clones only, minus some. The sample consists of under 150,000 clones, 70% to 90% of them appearing once. Specimen: peripheral blood. The receptors stem from a woman in her 70s who had recovered from COVID-19.

The V and J genes are TRBV19 and TRBJ2-3, with TRBD2 identical over 7 bases. CDR1 and CDR2 from the germline V gene are LNHDA and SQIVND (reference sequence). The length of the CDR3 is 15 residues. The V gene end was trimmed by 7 bases and the J gene end by 4 bases; junction bases not matched to a gene: 11. The CDR3 sequence: CASKPVWGGADTQYF. CDR3 sequence (DNA): TGTGCCAGTAAACCGGTGTGGGGGGGGGCAGATACGCAGTATTTT.

The rearrangement uses TRBV7-9 and TRBJ1-2; D not resolved. The CDR3 covers 13 residues. The germline V gene encodes CDR1 SEHNR and CDR2 FQNEAQ (reference sequence). The V end was cut by 3 bases, the J end by 7 bases, with 12 bases between. The CDR3 protein is CASSLGSHGGYTF. The DNA for the CDR3 is TGTGCCAGCAGCTTGGGGAGCCATGGTGGCTACACCTTC.

The chain has TRBV4-1 and TRBJ2-7; 8 nucleotides match TRBD1. With 1 base clipped from V and 4 bases from J, the junction kept 6 bases outside the gene matches. Germline CDR1 is MGHRA and CDR2 is YSYEKL. This CDR3 spans 15 amino acids. CDR3 loop: CASSQGGTGQYEQYF. In DNA, the CDR3 is TGCGCCAGCAGCCAAGGAGGGACAGGACAATACGAGCAGTACTTC.

This sequence joins TRBV30 and TRBJ2-4; D is possibly TRBD2 (6 bases). CDR3 size: 16 residues. With 4 bases removed from V and 0 bases from J, the gap between germline ends came to 16 bases. Germline-derived CDR1 and CDR2 are GTSNPN and SVGIG (reference sequence). The CDR3 bases are TGTGCCTGGATGAAAGCGGCTAGCGAAGCCAAAAACATTCAGTACTTC. This sequence encodes CAWMKAASEAKNIQYF.

The chain combines TRBV21-1 with TRBJ2-1; the D call TRBD2 from the table was never checked on the DNA. TRBV21-1 is a recognized pseudogene. The CDR3 runs to 17 residues. CDR3 protein: CASSKVARDDSYNEQFF. In nucleotides, the CDR3 is TGTGCCAGCAGCAAAGTTGCGCGGGATGACTCCTACAATGAGCAGTTCTTC.

This sequence joins TRBV3-1 (or the pseudogene TRBV3-2) and TRBJ2-7; no definite D call. The CDR3 has 18 residues. Germline V gene lookup returns CDR1 LGHDT and CDR2 YNNKEL (reference sequence). Trimming pared 0 bases from V and 4 bases from J, leaving 22 bases between. The CDR3 is CASSQDLTEPKRRYEQYF. The DNA of the CDR3 is TGTGCCAGCAGCCAAGATCTGACCGAGCCTAAGCGAAGGTACGAGCAGTACTTC.

The chain recombines TRBV28 with TRBJ1-2; TRBD1 might be the D (5 bases). Germline CDR1 is MDHEN and CDR2 is SYDVKM. The V end lost 4 bases, the J end lost 7 bases, and 13 bases lay between the germline ends. The CDR3 totals 13 residues. Here the CDR3 DNA reads TGTGCCAGCAGTTGGGTTGGGGGGGGTGGCTACACCTTC. Translation: CASSWVGGGGYTF.

The chain has TRBV27 and TRBJ2-2; D might be TRBD2 (6 bases). V was clipped by 6 bases and J by 0 bases, with 8 bases between them. The CDR3 is 14 amino acids. CDR1 is MNHEY and CDR2 is SMNVEV in the germline V gene (reference sequence). The CDR3 sequence: CASREGPNTGELFF. The CDR3 DNA sequence: TGTGCCAGCAGGGAGGGTCCGAACACCGGGGAGCTGTTTTTT.

The chain recombines TRBV6-5 with TRBJ1-5; D is possibly TRBD1 (5 bases). Germline CDR1 reads MNHEY; CDR2 reads SVGAGI. V lost 7 bases and J 5 bases, leaving 18 bases between the germline ends. There are 15 residues in the CDR3. CDR3 in DNA: TGTGCCAGCACCTCGGGGGGGTCCACGGATCAGCCCCAGCATTTT. This translates into CASTSGGSTDQPQHF.